Sequencing of this T cell receptor beta chain was carried out in a study of blood T cell repertoires in COVID-19. Study overall: The study drew acute and convalescent COVID-19 samples from the United States, Italy and Spain.

The CDR3 sequence is 16 residues long. V dropped 5 bases and J dropped 3 bases, with 17 bases sitting between them. Germline CDR1 and CDR2: SGHVS and FNYEAQ. Clones were read by immunoSEQ multiplex PCR, and TCRdb kept only the in-frame ones, dropping some. Among a few hundred thousand clones listed, nearly 90% were seen once. The participants were between roughly 18 and 100 years old and came from roughly 25 US areas. Clinical history as reported by participants underpinned cohort assignment. Sequencing was performed on PBMCs or T cells enriched from blood (not recorded which). The clonotype originates from a young woman with acute COVID-19. This chain links TRBV7-6 with TRBJ2-1; D may be TRBD2 (6 bases). The CDR3 loop reads CASSRRAGTGYNEQFF. The CDR3 DNA reads as TGTGCCAGCAGCCGACGCGCCGGGACTGGCTACAATGAGCAGTTCTTC.